These 13 T cell receptor beta chains were all obtained from the same sample, sequenced in a study of metastatic and nonmetastatic thyroid tumors. TCRdb reprocessed the PCR reads via MiXCR. The sample has 9,500 to 14,000 clones, around 26% seen once; the top ten hold about a fifth. Prior to thyroid surgery, none of the patients had received any treatment. Sequencing was done on a sample of adjacent normal tissue. These receptors all stem from a male donor with papillary thyroid cancer or a benign thyroid nodule (not recorded which). Some clones in this sample may be carry-over from other donors' samples.

By proportion, this clone is medium-sized. The J gene is TRBJ1-3, the V gene TRBV28; D is uncertain. V was shortened by 2 bases and J by 2 bases, with 1 base between the two germline ends. This CDR3 spans 12 amino acids. CDR1 and CDR2 from the germline V gene are MDHEN and SYDVKM. The CDR3 coding sequence is TGTGCCAGCAGTTTAACTGGAAACACCATATATTTT. Translation: CASSLTGNTIYF.

The chain uses TRBV27 and TRBJ2-5; TRBD1 agrees at 8 bases. The CDR3 is made up of 16 amino acids. The J segment lost 9 bases and the V segment lost 5 bases, leaving 17 bases of the junction unmatched. From germline, CDR1 is MNHEY and CDR2 SMNVEV (reference sequence). CDR3 residues: CASSPRDRSQILAQYF. For the CDR3, the DNA is TGTGCCAGCAGTCCAAGGGACAGGTCCCAGATCTTGGCCCAGTACTTC.

This clone was seen only a few times. The chain links TRBV6-5 to TRBJ2-7, with D perhaps assigned TRBD1 or TRBD2 (5 bases each). Between the trimmed V and J ends, which lost 6 bases and 4 bases, there was a span of 28 bases. Germline CDR1 and CDR2: MNHEY and SVGAGI. This CDR3 comprises 18 residues. Here the CDR3 DNA reads TGTGCCAGCAGAGCGAATTTACGAGGGGAAACTCGGTTTTACGAGCAGTACTTC. It codes for CASRANLRGETRFYEQYF.

This clone is deemed medium-sized (0.01 to 0.1%). The chain combines TRBV7-8 with TRBJ2-7, with a tentative D call TRBD2 (5 bases). Germline values: CDR1 SGHVS, CDR2 FQNEAQ. CDR3 length equals 14 residues. The V end was cut by 5 bases, the J end by 3 bases, with 14 bases between. Here the CDR3 DNA reads TGTGCCAGCAGCGATCTGACGGGGAACTACGAGCAGTACTTC. Translation gives CASSDLTGNYEQYF.

This clone was detected only a few times. V and J are TRBV24-1 and TRBJ2-7; D gene uncertain. Germline V gives CDR1 KGHDR, CDR2 SFDVKD. Deletions cut 2 bases from V and 6 bases from J, with 13 bases between. This CDR3 has 14 residues. The CDR3 coding sequence is TGTGCCACCAGTGATTCAGGTCACGTCTTCGAGCAGTACTTC. Amino acid sequence: CATSDSGHVFEQYF.

This clone is medium-sized. The chain recombines TRBV10-3 with TRBJ2-7; D gene unclear. The CDR3 loop spans 11 amino acids. Germline V gene lookup returns CDR1 ENHRY and CDR2 SYGVKD. Trimming pared 3 bases from V and 6 bases from J, leaving 6 bases between. The CDR3: CAISDSGEQYF. The CDR3 DNA follows: TGTGCCATCAGTGACTCGGGCGAGCAGTACTTC.

This clone is categorized as medium-sized. The CDR3 DNA sequence: TGCGCCAGCAGCCCGGGACAGGGGATTGGAAACACCATATATTTT. It is translated as CASSPGQGIGNTIYF. The rearrangement joins TRBV5-1 to TRBJ1-3; 10 nucleotides line up with TRBD1. The CDR3 covers 15 residues. With V trimmed by 4 bases and J by 3 bases, 4 bases remained unmatched. Looked up from germline, CDR1 is SGHRS and CDR2 is YFSETQ.

The chain links TRBV11-2 to TRBJ2-7; the match to TRBD1 covers 8 bases. Losses at the gene ends were 2 bases for V and 2 bases for J; bases not matched to a gene: 14. The CDR3 is made up of 18 amino acids. CDR1 and CDR2 from the germline V gene are SGHAT and FQNNGV. The CDR3 DNA sequence: TGTGCCAGCAGCTTAAATCATCTGAATACAGGGGGGACCTACGAGCAGTACTTC. It encodes CASSLNHLNTGGTYEQYF.

This clone was counted a few times. V gene TRBV20-1 combines with J gene TRBJ1-6; D is unresolved. V lost 3 bases to trimming and J lost 5 bases, with 11 bases between them. Germline CDR1 and CDR2: DFQATT and SNEGSKA (reference sequence). The CDR3 sequence is 14 residues long. CDR3 residues: CSASLSQDNSPLHF. The CDR3, as DNA: TGCAGTGCTAGTTTATCCCAGGATAATTCACCCCTCCACTTT.

V usage is TRBV11-3 and J usage is TRBJ2-3; no definite D call. The germline V gene has CDR1 SGHNT and CDR2 YENEEA. V shed 0 bases and J shed 0 bases, with 7 bases lying between them. The CDR3 length is 15 residues. CDR3 nucleotides: TGTGCCAGCAGCTTAGACTCAGAGAGCACAGATACGCAGTATTTT. Translation: CASSLDSESTDTQYF.

The gene calls are TRBV3-1 and TRBJ1-4, with D tentatively TRBD1 (6 bases). Germline CDR1 and CDR2: LGHDT and YNNKEL (reference sequence). CDR3 length: 14 amino acids. Trimming took 4 bases from V and 8 from J, leaving 14 bases between them. The CDR3 is CASSREQGREKLFF. CDR3 DNA: TGTGCCAGCAGCCGTGAACAGGGACGGGAAAAACTGTTTTTT.

The chain has TRBV20-1 and TRBJ1-5, with D possibly being TRBD1 (6 bases). Trimming stripped 3 bases from V and 1 base from J, with 16 bases between. The germline V gene encodes CDR1 DFQATT and CDR2 SNEGSKA (reference sequence). This CDR3 comprises 16 residues. In DNA, the CDR3 is TGCAGTGCTAGGGGAGCAGGGGAGTTAAGCAATCAGCCCCAGCATTTT. It yields the protein CSARGAGELSNQPQHF.

The V and J genes are TRBV11-1 and TRBJ1-2, with D hard to call. CDR1 is SGHAT, CDR2 FQDESV, per germline (reference sequence). The CDR3 is 16 amino acids. Trimming stripped 4 bases from V and 7 bases from J, with 22 bases between. The CDR3 region is CASSSVVGITFFGYTF. Written as DNA, the CDR3 is TGTGCCAGCAGCTCTGTAGTGGGGATTACGTTCTTTGGCTACACCTTC.